The 30 T cell receptor beta chains below were found in one sample sequenced in a study of shared clonotypes between healthy human individuals. Profiling relied on immunoSEQ multiplex PCR, and the TCRdb table lists in-frame clones only, not all of them. There are some 2 million clones in the sample; around 96% occur only once, and 0.9% to 1.4% lies in the top ten. Naive-designated CD8 cells lacked CD45RO, were positively enriched for CCR7, and omitted terminally differentiated effector memory CD45RA+ cells. The specimen was naive CD8+ T cells sorted from blood. The receptors were sampled from a man in his late teens or twenties in good health.

The chain couples TRBV4-3 to TRBJ1-2; no definite D call. CDR3 length: 15 amino acids. Trimming stripped 4 bases from V and 4 bases from J, with 16 bases between. Germline CDR1 is LGHNA and CDR2 is YSLEER. The chain's CDR3 is CASSPSRGARYGYTF. Written as DNA, the CDR3 is TGCGCCAGCAGCCCCTCTCGAGGAGCCCGCTATGGCTACACCTTC.

The V call is TRBV13, the J call TRBJ2-7, with D possibly being TRBD2 (5 bases). The V gene lost 5 bases and the J gene lost 2 bases, with 13 bases spanning the gap. CDR1 is PRHDT, CDR2 FYEKMQ, per germline (reference sequence). This CDR3 contains 14 residues. CDR3 in amino acids: CASSGGPWPYEQYF. The CDR3 coding sequence is TGTGCCAGCAGCGGAGGACCGTGGCCCTACGAGCAGTACTTC.

The rearrangement uses TRBV6-5 and TRBJ1-3; D remains ambiguous. Trimming took 6 bases from V and 0 from J, leaving 12 bases between them. CDR1 and CDR2 from the germline V gene are MNHEY and SVGAGI. This CDR3 is 15 amino acids long. The chain's CDR3 is CASSPLEDSGNTIYF. The CDR3 DNA follows: TGTGCCAGCAGCCCCCTGGAAGACTCTGGAAACACCATATATTTT.

V usage is TRBV7-9 and J usage is TRBJ2-7; unclear D gene. This CDR3 comprises 13 residues. V lost 4 bases to trimming and J lost 3 bases, with 10 bases between them. Germline loops: CDR1 SEHNR, CDR2 FQNEAQ (reference sequence). Here the CDR3 reads CASSSVILYEQYF. The DNA of the CDR3 is TGTGCCAGCAGCTCCGTTATCCTCTACGAGCAGTACTTC.

The chain employs TRBV4-1 and TRBJ2-2; D is perhaps TRBD2 (5 bases). The CDR3 loop spans 14 amino acids. The V end lost 1 base, the J end lost 7 bases, and 10 bases lay between the germline ends. The germline V gene encodes CDR1 MGHRA and CDR2 YSYEKL. The CDR3 coding sequence is TGCGCCAGCAGCCAAGTTGGAGGAGACGGGGAGCTGTTTTTT. Amino acids: CASSQVGGDGELFF.

The chain combines TRBV4-2 with TRBJ1-2; the D is unclear. From germline, CDR1 is LGHNA and CDR2 YNFKEQ. The ends were cut back, 3 bases at V and 1 base at J, with 6 bases in the middle. The CDR3 totals 13 residues. The CDR3 spells CASSQARNYGYTF. For the CDR3, the DNA is TGTGCCAGCAGCCAGGCCCGTAACTATGGCTACACCTTC.

This clone was seen just once. Other nucleotide sequences from this sample produce the same CDR3. The chain recombines TRBV30 with TRBJ2-2, with TRBD2 as a possible D gene (6 bases). V lost 3 bases to trimming and J lost 1 base, with 9 bases between them. The CDR3 extends over 14 amino acids. Germline CDR1 is GTSNPN and CDR2 is SVGIG (reference sequence). The CDR3 DNA reads as TGTGCCTGGAGCTGGCGGGAGAACACCGGGGAGCTGTTTTTT. Protein sequence: CAWSWRENTGELFF.

V is TRBV18 and J is TRBJ2-7; perhaps TRBD1 as D (6 bases). Trimming took off 3 bases at V and 0 bases at J, with 15 bases between the two ends. CDR1 KGHSH and CDR2 LQKENI come from the germline V gene. The CDR3 sequence is 16 residues long. CDR3 bases: TGTGCCAGCTCACCGGCACCGGGACAAGCCTCCTACGAGCAGTACTTC. This translates into CASSPAPGQASYEQYF.

The chain combines TRBV6-5 with TRBJ2-1; TRBD2 matches at 10 bases. After removal of 6 bases from V and 6 bases from J, the junction contained 5 bases not matched to a gene. The CDR3 contains 14 residues. CDR1 is MNHEY and CDR2 is SVGAGI in the germline V gene. This CDR3 is CASSASGSPNEQFF. In DNA form, the CDR3 reads TGTGCCAGCAGCGCTAGCGGGAGTCCCAATGAGCAGTTCTTC.

This clone was detected once. The gene calls are TRBV4-1 and TRBJ2-5; D unresolved. Looked up from germline, CDR1 is MGHRA and CDR2 is YSYEKL. Trimming took off 0 bases at V and 5 bases at J, with 16 bases between the two ends. There are 16 residues in the CDR3. This CDR3 is CASSQELTPLGETQYF. The CDR3 bases are TGCGCCAGCAGCCAAGAACTAACCCCTTTGGGGGAGACCCAGTACTTC.

The chain combines TRBV29-1 with TRBJ2-6; 9 bases map to TRBD1. The CDR3 contains 15 residues. V dropped 7 bases and J dropped 1; count of bases not matched to a gene: 5. CDR1 is SQVTM, CDR2 ANQGSEA, per germline. The CDR3 DNA reads as TGCAGCGCAGGGACAGGGATTTCTGGGGCCAACGTCCTGACTTTC. Residues: CSAGTGISGANVLTF.

The chain has TRBV10-1 and TRBJ1-4, with D tentatively TRBD1 (5 bases). Trimming took 2 bases from V and 8 from J, leaving 15 bases between them. The V gene's germline CDR1 is WNHNN and CDR2 SYGVQD (reference sequence). CDR3 length: 15 amino acids. CDR3 coding DNA: TGCGCCAGCAGTGAGAGCGGGGGTGACTTCGAAAAACTGTTTTTT. Protein product: CASSESGGDFEKLFF.

The chain has TRBV21-1 and TRBJ1-2; TRBD1 is the table's D call, not checked against the DNA. TRBV21-1 is deemed a pseudogene. This CDR3 has 17 residues. The CDR3 is CASSTDGQGRANYGYTF. The CDR3 DNA sequence: TGTGCCAGCAGCACCGATGGACAGGGCAGAGCTAACTATGGCTACACCTTC.

The chain uses TRBV4-2 and TRBJ1-4; no clear D. Germline V gene data show CDR1 as LGHNA and CDR2 as YNFKEQ. V lost 0 bases and J 8 bases, leaving 7 bases between the germline ends. CDR3 length equals 13 residues. The CDR3 loop is CASSQEIREKLFF. The CDR3 DNA reads TGTGCCAGCAGCCAAGAGATACGGGAAAAACTGTTTTTT.

The CDR3 nucleotides read TGTGCCAGCAGTGAACTCGGCGCCGAAAATTCACCCCTCCACTTT. Translated, it gives CASSELGAENSPLHF. V and J are TRBV2 and TRBJ1-6; D gene ambiguous. This CDR3 spans 15 amino acids. V lost 2 bases to trimming and J lost 7 bases, with 12 bases between them. Germline lookup yields CDR1 SNHLY and CDR2 FYNNEI.

As regards this clone: One junction end disagrees with the germline gene, perhaps due to a read error. The chain joins TRBV7-7 to TRBJ2-3, with 9 bases identical to TRBD2. CDR3 length: 16 residues. Per the germline V gene, CDR1 is SSHAT and CDR2 is FNYEAQ (reference sequence). The CDR3 DNA sequence: TGTGCTAGCAGCTCCTCGCCGGGACTAGCAGCAGATACGCAGTATTTT. As protein: CASSSSPGLAADTQYF.

The rearrangement uses TRBV27 and TRBJ2-1; 9 bases are shared with TRBD2. The CDR3 runs 15 residues. The germline gives CDR1 MNHEY, CDR2 SMNVEV (reference sequence). Trimming removed 6 bases from V and 8 bases from J; junction bases left unmatched: 11. The CDR3 loop is CASRAGASGIYEQFF. CDR3 sequence (DNA): TGTGCCAGCAGGGCGGGGGCTAGCGGGATCTATGAGCAGTTCTTC.

The chain links TRBV27 to TRBJ2-3; D gene ambiguous. CDR1 is MNHEY and CDR2 is SMNVEV in the germline V gene (reference sequence). V shed 3 bases and J shed 2 bases, with 12 bases lying between them. The CDR3 length is 15 residues. The chain's CDR3 is CASSFVGLYTDTQYF. CDR3 sequence (DNA): TGTGCCAGCAGTTTTGTAGGCTTATACACAGATACGCAGTATTTT.

The CDR3 bases are TGCGCCAGCAGACCCGCTAGCGGGGGGGCCGATGAGCAGTTCTTC. It specifies CASRPASGGADEQFF. V and J are TRBV5-1 and TRBJ2-1, with 12 positions matching TRBD2. V was pared by 5 bases and J by 8 bases, with 8 bases of the junction left unmatched. The length of the CDR3 is 15 residues. Germline-derived CDR1 and CDR2 are SGHRS and YFSETQ.

J is TRBJ2-1 and V is TRBV7-9; unclear D gene. Germline assignment: CDR1 SEHNR and CDR2 FQNEAQ (reference sequence). The CDR3 totals 15 residues. Between the trimmed V and J ends, which lost 4 bases and 0 bases, there was a span of 10 bases. CDR3 nucleotide sequence: TGTGCCAGCAGCTCACCGACAAACTCCTACAATGAGCAGTTCTTC. Translation gives CASSSPTNSYNEQFF. Full variable domain (rest looked up from reference TRBV7-9 and TRBJ2-1): DTGVSQNPRHKITKRGQNVTFRCDPISEHNRLYWYRQTLGQGPEFLTYFQNEAQLEKSRLLSDRFSAERPKGSFSTLEIQRTEQGDSAMYLCASSSPTNSYNEQFFGPGTRLTVL.

The chain is built from TRBV11-2 and TRBJ2-7; 10 bases match TRBD2. Germline CDR1 and CDR2: SGHAT and FQNNGV. V was clipped by 1 base and J by 7 bases; unmatched bases: 7. The CDR3 extends over 15 amino acids. CDR3 sequence reads: CASSLVTSGSGEQYF. DNA for the CDR3: TGTGCCAGCAGCTTAGTGACTAGCGGGTCGGGAGAGCAGTACTTC.

The chain has TRBV27 and TRBJ2-7, with D possibly matching TRBD2 (5 bases). The germline V gene has CDR1 MNHEY and CDR2 SMNVEV (reference sequence). Trimming removed 2 bases at V and 4 bases at J, with 18 bases between. There are 16 residues in the CDR3. For the CDR3, the DNA is TGTGCCAGCAGTTTAAACTCAGAGGGTTCGGGGTACGAGCAGTACTTC. Translating gives CASSLNSEGSGYEQYF.

The V gene is TRBV5-4, the J gene TRBJ1-2; a possible D gene is TRBD1 (5 bases). Trimming stripped 5 bases from V and 8 bases from J, with 22 bases between. This CDR3 contains 15 residues. In germline, CDR1 is SGHNT, CDR2 YYREEE (reference sequence). CDR3 bases: TGTGCCAGCAGGGACGTGAGTGACAGTTGGGGGGGCTACACCTTC. It translates to CASRDVSDSWGGYTF.

The chain recombines TRBV6-5 with TRBJ2-7; 7 bases agree with TRBD1. V was clipped by 5 bases and J by 2 bases; unmatched bases: 9. The CDR3 spans 15 residues. Germline V CDR1 and CDR2: MNHEY, SVGAGI. The CDR3 is CASSLTRDSAYEQYF. As DNA, the CDR3 is TGTGCCAGCAGTCTAACTCGGGACAGTGCCTACGAGCAGTACTTC.

The chain links TRBV5-1 to TRBJ2-2; D gene uncertain. CDR3 length: 13 amino acids. Trimming cost V 1 base and J 6 bases, with 7 bases left between them. Germline CDR1 SGHRS, CDR2 YFSETQ. The CDR3 spells CASSLMGSGELFF. The CDR3, as DNA: TGCGCCAGCAGCTTGATGGGGTCCGGGGAGCTGTTTTTT.

The V call is TRBV19, the J call TRBJ2-3; D call uncertain. Germline assignment: CDR1 LNHDA and CDR2 SQIVND (reference sequence). V was trimmed by 3 bases and J by 2 bases, leaving 9 bases between them. The CDR3 is 14 amino acids. The CDR3 loop is CASSIEAYTDTQYF. CDR3 nucleotide sequence: TGTGCCAGTAGTATCGAAGCTTACACAGATACGCAGTATTTT.

This chain connects TRBV5-1 to TRBJ2-7; D may be TRBD1 (6 bases). Between the trimmed V and J ends, which lost 4 bases and 3 bases, there was a span of 14 bases. CDR1 and CDR2 (germline): SGHRS, YFSETQ. The CDR3 consists of 14 residues. Here the CDR3 reads CASSQRQEYYEQYF. The DNA of the CDR3 is TGCGCCAGCAGCCAGCGACAGGAGTACTACGAGCAGTACTTC.

Concerning this clone: At the DNA level, this CDR3 is encoded by other sequences in the same sample as well. This chain joins TRBV4-1 and TRBJ2-7, with D possibly TRBD1 on 6 matching bases. With 3 bases removed from V and 2 bases from J, the gap between germline ends came to 11 bases. This CDR3 is 14 amino acids long. Germline CDR1 is MGHRA and CDR2 is YSYEKL. The CDR3 is CASSQDRRAYEQYF. CDR3 nucleotides: TGCGCCAGCAGCCAGGACAGACGGGCCTACGAGCAGTACTTC.

The gene calls are TRBV28 and TRBJ1-1; 7 nucleotides align to TRBD1. From germline, CDR1 is MDHEN and CDR2 SYDVKM. The V segment lost 7 bases and the J segment 0 bases; nucleotides outside the gene matches: 5. The CDR3 is 14 residues long. The CDR3, as DNA: TGTGCCAGCACCTACAGGGGAATGAACACTGAAGCTTTCTTT. It specifies CASTYRGMNTEAFF.

About this clone itself: This same CDR3 is encoded by further DNA sequences in the sample. The chain couples TRBV6-5 to TRBJ1-2, with D possibly TRBD1 on 5 matching bases. This CDR3 has 14 residues. V was trimmed by 2 bases and J by 3 bases, leaving 10 bases between them. Germline V gene sequence: CDR1 MNHEY, CDR2 SVGAGI. The CDR3 loop is CASSYSGADYGYTF. The CDR3 DNA follows: TGTGCCAGCAGTTACAGTGGGGCTGACTATGGCTACACCTTC.